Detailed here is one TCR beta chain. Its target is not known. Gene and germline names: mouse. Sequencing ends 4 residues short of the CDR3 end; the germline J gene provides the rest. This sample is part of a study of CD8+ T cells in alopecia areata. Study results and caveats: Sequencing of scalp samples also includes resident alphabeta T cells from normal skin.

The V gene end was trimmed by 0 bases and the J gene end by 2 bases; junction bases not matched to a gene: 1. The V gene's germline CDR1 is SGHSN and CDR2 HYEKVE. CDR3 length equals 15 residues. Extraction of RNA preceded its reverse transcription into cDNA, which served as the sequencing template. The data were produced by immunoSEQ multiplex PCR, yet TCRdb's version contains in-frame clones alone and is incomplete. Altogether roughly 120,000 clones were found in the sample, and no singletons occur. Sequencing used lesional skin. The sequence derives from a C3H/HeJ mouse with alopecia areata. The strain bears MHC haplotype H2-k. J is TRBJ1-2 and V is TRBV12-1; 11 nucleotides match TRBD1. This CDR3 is CASSLGTGGNSDYTF. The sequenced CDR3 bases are TGTGCCAGCTCTCTCGGGACAGGGGGTAACTCC.